The 4 T cell receptor beta chains listed next were all sequenced from one sample in a study of CXCR3-negative and CXCR3-positive naive CD8 T cells (dated by TCRdb to between 2018 and 2021). On the study overall, not on this receptor specifically: Compared with CXCR3-negative naive cells, CXCR3-positive naive cells had TRB CDR3s with higher hydrophobicity (lower Kidera factor 4), lower energy, and higher strength and volume indices.

Antigen specificity for these receptors is unknown. The instrument was a NextSeq 550. The Human TCR Profiling Kit (MiLaboratory) was used to make UMI-labeled 5' RACE TRB cDNA libraries. After the reads were reprocessed by TCRdb, one entry was made per CDR3 protein sequence, with no DNA. The table for this sample lists about 51,000 distinct CDR3 sequences. Together, the top ten hold roughly 0.59% of the sample. The sample was naive CXCR3+ CD8+ T cells from blood. The cell subset or site label, read with the paper, signifies: CD45RO-CCR7+CD27+CD95- naive CD8+ T cells expressing CXCR3 (TNR3+). These receptors all stem from a human donor in good health. Some clones in this sample may be carry-over from other donors' samples.

The rearrangement joins TRBV7-9 to TRBJ2-1; as DNA is missing, the TRBD1 call by TCRdb cannot be tested. This CDR3 contains 12 residues. Germline V gene lookup returns CDR1 SEHNR and CDR2 FQNEAQ (reference sequence). CDR3 sequence: CASSLQGYEQFF.

V and J are TRBV9 and TRBJ1-5. The CDR3 extends over 13 amino acids. Germline lookup yields CDR1 SGDLS and CDR2 YYNGEE. CDR3 residues: CASSVAGNQPQHF.

This rearrangement joins TRBV21-1 to TRBJ2-7. TRBV21-1 constitutes a pseudogene. There are 14 residues in the CDR3. The chain's CDR3 is CASSKVKVGYEQYF.

CDR3 protein: CSARRGGRDTGELFF. The gene calls are TRBV20-1 and TRBJ2-2; TCRdb lists TRBD2, though no DNA is available to test this call. From germline, CDR1 is DFQATT and CDR2 SNEGSKA (reference sequence). The CDR3 is 15 amino acids.